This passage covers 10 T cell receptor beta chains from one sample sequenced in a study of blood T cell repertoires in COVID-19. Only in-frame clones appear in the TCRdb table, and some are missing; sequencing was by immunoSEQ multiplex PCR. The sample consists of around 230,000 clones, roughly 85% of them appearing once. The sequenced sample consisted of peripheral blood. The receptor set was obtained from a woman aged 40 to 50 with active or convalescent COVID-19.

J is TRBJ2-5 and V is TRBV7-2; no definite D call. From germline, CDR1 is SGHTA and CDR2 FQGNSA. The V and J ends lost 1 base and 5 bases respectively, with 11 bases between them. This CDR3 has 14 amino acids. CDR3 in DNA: TGTGCCAGCAGCTTAGGCGGCGACGCGGAGACCCAGTACTTC. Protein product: CASSLGGDAETQYF.

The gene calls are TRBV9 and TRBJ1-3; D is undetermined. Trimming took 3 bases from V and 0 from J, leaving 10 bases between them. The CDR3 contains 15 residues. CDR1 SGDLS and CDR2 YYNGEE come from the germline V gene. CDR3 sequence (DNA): TGTGCCAGCAGCGGAGACACTCACTCTGGAAACACCATATATTTT. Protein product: CASSGDTHSGNTIYF.

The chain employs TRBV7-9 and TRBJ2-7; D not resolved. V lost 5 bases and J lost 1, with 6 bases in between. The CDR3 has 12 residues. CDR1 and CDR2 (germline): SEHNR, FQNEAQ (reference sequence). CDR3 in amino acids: CASSPTSYEQYF. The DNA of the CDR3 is TGTGCCAGCAGCCCAACTTCCTACGAGCAGTACTTC. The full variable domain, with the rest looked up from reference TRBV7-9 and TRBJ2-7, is DTGVSQNPRHKITKRGQNVTFRCDPISEHNRLYWYRQTLGQGPEFLTYFQNEAQLEKSRLLSDRFSAERPKGSFSTLEIQRTEQGDSAMYLCASSPTSYEQYFGPGTRLTVT.

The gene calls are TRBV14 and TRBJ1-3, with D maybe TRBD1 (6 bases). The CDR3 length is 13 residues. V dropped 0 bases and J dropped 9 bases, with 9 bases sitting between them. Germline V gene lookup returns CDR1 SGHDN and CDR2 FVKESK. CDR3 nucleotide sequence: TGTGCCAGCAGCCAAGACAGGGGCACCACCATATATTTT. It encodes CASSQDRGTTIYF.

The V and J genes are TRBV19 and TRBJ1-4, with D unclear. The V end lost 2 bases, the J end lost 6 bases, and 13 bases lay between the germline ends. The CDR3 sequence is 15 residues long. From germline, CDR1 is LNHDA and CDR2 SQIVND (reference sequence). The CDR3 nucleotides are TGTGCCAGTAGTATAAGCCTCTATTCCGATGAAAAACTGTTTTTT. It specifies CASSISLYSDEKLFF.

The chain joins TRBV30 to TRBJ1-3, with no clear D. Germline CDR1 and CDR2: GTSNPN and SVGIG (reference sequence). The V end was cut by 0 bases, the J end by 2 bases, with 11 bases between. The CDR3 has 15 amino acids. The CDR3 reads CAWSVIGNPGNTIYF. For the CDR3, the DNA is TGTGCCTGGAGTGTAATCGGGAATCCTGGAAACACCATATATTTT.

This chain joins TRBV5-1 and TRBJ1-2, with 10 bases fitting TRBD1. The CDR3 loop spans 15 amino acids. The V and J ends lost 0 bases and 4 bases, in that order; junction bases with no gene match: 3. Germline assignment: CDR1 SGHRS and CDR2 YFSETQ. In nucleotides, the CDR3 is TGCGCCAGCAGCTTGGGACAGGGGGCGAGCTATGGCTACACCTTC. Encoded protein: CASSLGQGASYGYTF.

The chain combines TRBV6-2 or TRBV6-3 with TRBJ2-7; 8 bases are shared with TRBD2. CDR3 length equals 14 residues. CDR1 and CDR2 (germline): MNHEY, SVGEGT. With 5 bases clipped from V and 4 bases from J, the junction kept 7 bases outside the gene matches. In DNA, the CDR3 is TGTGCCAGCAGTATCCGGGGGGGTAGATACGAGCAGTACTTC. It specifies CASSIRGGRYEQYF.

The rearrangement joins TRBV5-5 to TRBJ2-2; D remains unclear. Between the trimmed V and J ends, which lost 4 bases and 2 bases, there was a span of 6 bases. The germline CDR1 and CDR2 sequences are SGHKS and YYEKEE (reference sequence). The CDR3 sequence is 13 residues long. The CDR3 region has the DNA TGTGCCAGCAGCAGACATAACACCGGGGAGCTGTTTTTT. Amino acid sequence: CASSRHNTGELFF.

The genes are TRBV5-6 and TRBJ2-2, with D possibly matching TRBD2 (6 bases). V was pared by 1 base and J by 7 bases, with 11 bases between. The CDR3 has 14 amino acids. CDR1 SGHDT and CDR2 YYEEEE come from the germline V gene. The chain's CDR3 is CASSLRGTGGELFF. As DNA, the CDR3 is TGTGCCAGCAGCTTGCGGGGGACTGGCGGGGAGCTGTTTTTT. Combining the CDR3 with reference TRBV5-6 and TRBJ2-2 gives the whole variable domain DAGVTQSPTHLIKTRGQQVTLRCSPKSGHDTVSWYQQALGQGPQFIFQYYEEEERQRGNFPDRFSGHQFPNYSSELNVNALLLGDSALYLCASSLRGTGGELFFGEGSRLTVL.